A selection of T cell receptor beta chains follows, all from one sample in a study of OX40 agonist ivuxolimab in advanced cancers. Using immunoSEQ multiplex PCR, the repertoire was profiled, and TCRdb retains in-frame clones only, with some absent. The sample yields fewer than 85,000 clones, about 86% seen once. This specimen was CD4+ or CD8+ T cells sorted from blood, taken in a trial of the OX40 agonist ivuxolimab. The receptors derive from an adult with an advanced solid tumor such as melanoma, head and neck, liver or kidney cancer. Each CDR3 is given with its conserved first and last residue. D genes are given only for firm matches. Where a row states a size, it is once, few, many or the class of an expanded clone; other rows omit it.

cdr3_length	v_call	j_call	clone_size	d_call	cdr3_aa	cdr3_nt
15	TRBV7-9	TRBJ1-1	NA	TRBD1	CASSPDRGRGPEAFF	TGTGCCAGCAGCCCAGACAGGGGGCGCGGTCCCGAAGCTTTCTTT
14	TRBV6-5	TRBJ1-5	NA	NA	CASSQQGERQPQHF	TGTGCCAGCAGTCAACAGGGTGAACGTCAGCCCCAGCATTTT
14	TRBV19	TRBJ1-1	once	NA	CASSIQGRGTEAFF	TGTGCCAGTAGTATACAGGGAAGGGGGACTGAAGCTTTCTTT
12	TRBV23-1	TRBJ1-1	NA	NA	CASRQENTEAFF	TGCGCCAGCAGACAGGAAAACACTGAAGCTTTCTTT
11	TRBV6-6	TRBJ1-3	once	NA	CASSGGNTIYF	TGTGCCAGCAGCGGAGGAAACACCATATATTTT
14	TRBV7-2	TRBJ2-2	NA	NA	CASTMRLNTGELFF	TGTGCCAGCACAATGCGGCTGAACACCGGGGAGCTGTTTTTT
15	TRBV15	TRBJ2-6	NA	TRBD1	CATSTGGTGANVLTF	TGTGCCACCAGCACAGGGGGCACTGGGGCCAACGTCCTGACTTTC
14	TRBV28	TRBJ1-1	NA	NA	CASSGMRGNTEAFF	TGTGCCAGCTCTGGGATGAGGGGGAACACTGAAGCTTTCTTT
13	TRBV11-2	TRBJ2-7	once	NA	CASSFRATYEQYF	TGTGCCAGCAGCTTCAGGGCCACCTACGAGCAGTACTTC
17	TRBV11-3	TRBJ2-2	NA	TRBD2	CASSRELGGSLAGELFF	TGTGCCAGCAGCCGAGAGTTAGGCGGGAGTCTCGCCGGGGAGCTGTTTTTT
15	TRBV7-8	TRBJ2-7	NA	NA	CASSLVRTVAYEQYF	TGTGCCAGCAGCTTAGTTAGGACGGTAGCCTACGAGCAGTACTTC
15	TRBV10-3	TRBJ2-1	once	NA	CAISLDRTSYNEQFF	TGTGCCATCAGCCTAGACAGGACCTCCTACAATGAGCAGTTCTTC